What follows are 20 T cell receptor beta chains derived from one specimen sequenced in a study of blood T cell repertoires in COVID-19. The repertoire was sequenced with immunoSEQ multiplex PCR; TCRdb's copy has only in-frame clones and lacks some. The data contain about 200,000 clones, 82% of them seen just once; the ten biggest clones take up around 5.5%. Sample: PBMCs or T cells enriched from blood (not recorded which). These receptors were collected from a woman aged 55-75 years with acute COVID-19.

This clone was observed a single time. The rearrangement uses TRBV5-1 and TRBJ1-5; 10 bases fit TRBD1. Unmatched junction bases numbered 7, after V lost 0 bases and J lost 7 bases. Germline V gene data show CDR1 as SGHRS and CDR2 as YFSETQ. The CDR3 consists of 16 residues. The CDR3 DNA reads TGCGCCAGCAGCTTGGGCTCCGGGACAGGGGTGCAGCCCCAGCATTTT. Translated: CASSLGSGTGVQPQHF.

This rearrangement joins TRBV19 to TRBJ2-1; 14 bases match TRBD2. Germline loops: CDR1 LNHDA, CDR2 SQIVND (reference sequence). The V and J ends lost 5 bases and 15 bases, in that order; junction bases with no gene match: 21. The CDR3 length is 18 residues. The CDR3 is CASSALGTSGGPPNGAFF. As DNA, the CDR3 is TGTGCCAGTAGTGCCCTAGGGACTAGCGGGGGCCCGCCCAATGGGGCGTTCTTC.

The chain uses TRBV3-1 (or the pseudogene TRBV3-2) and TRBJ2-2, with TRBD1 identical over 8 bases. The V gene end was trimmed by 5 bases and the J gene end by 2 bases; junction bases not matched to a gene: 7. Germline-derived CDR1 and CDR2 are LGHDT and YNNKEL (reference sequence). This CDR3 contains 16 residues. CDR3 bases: TGTGCCAGCAGCTACCGACAGGGGCTCAACACCGGGGAGCTGTTTTTT. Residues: CASSYRQGLNTGELFF.

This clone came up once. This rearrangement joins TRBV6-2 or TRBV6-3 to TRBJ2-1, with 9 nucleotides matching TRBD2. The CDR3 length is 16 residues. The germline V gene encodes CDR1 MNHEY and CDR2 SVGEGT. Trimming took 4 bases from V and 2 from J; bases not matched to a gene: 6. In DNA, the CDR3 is TGTGCCAGCAGTTCATTTATAGCGGGAGCCTACAATGAGCAGTTCTTC. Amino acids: CASSSFIAGAYNEQFF.

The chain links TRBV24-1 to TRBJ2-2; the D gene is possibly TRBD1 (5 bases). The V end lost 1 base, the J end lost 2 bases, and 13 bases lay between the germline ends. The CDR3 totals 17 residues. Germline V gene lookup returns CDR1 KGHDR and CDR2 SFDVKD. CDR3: CATSDFQWQGNTGELFF. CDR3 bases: TGTGCCACCAGTGATTTTCAGTGGCAGGGCAACACCGGGGAGCTGTTTTTT.

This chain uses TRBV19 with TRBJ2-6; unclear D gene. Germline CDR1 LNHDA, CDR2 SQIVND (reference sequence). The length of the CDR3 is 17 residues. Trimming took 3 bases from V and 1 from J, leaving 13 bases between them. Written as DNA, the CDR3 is TGTGCCAGTAGTATCGGCGACTTACTTTCTGGGGCCAACGTCCTGACTTTC. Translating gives CASSIGDLLSGANVLTF.

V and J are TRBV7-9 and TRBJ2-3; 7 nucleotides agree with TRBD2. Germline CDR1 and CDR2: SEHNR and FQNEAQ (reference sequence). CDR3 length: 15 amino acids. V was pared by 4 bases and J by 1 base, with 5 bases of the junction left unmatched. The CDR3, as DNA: TGTGCCAGCAGCTGGCGGGGGACCCGCACAGATACGCAGTATTTT. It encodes CASSWRGTRTDTQYF.

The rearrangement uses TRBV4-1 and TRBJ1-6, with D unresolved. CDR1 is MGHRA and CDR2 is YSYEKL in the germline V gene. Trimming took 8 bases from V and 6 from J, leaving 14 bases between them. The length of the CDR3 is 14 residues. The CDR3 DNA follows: TGCGCCAGCTCTAACGAACGAAGTAATTCACCCCTCCACTTT. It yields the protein CASSNERSNSPLHF.

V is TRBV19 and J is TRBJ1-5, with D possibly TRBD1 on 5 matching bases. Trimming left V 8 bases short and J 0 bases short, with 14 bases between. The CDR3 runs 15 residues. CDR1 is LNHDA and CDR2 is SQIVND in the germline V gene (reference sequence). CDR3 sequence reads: CASSFGAASNQPQHF. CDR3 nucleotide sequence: TGTGCCAGTTCTTTTGGGGCAGCTAGCAATCAGCCCCAGCATTTT.

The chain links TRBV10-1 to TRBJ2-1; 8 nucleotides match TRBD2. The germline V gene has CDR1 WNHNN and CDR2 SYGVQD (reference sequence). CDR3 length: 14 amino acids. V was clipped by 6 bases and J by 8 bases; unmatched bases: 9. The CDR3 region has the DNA TGCGCCAGCAGCTACGGGAGGGCGGCGGATGAGCAGTTCTTC. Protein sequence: CASSYGRAADEQFF.

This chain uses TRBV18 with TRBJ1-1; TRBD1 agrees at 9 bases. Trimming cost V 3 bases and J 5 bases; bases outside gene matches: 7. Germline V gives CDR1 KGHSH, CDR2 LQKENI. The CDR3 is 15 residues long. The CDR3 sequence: CASSPRQGEQTEAFF. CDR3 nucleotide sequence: TGTGCCAGCTCACCGCGACAGGGGGAGCAAACTGAAGCTTTCTTT.

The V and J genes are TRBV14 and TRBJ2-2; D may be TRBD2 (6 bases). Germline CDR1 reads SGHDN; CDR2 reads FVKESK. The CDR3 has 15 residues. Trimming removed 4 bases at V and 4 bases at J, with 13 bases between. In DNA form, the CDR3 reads TGTGCCAGCAGCCGCACGGGGGTCACCACCGGGGAGCTGTTTTTT. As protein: CASSRTGVTTGELFF.

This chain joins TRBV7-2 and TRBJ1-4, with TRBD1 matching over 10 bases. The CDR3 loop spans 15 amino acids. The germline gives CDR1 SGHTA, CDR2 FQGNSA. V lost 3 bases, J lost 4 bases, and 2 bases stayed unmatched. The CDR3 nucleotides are TGTGCCAGCAGCTTGGGGACAGGGGATAATGAAAAACTGTTTTTT. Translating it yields CASSLGTGDNEKLFF. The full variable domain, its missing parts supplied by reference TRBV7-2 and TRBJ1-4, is GAGVSQSPSNKVTEKGKDVELRCDPISGHTALYWYRQSLGQGLEFLIYFQGNSAPDKSGLPSDRFSAERTGGSVSTLTIQRTQQEDSAVYLCASSLGTGDNEKLFFGSGTQLSVL.

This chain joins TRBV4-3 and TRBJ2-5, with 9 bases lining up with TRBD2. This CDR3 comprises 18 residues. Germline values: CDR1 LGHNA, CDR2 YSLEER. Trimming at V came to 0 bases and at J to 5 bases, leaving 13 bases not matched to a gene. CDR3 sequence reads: CASSQETGAGGGNETQYF. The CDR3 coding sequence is TGCGCCAGCAGCCAAGAAACGGGAGCGGGGGGAGGGAATGAGACCCAGTACTTC.

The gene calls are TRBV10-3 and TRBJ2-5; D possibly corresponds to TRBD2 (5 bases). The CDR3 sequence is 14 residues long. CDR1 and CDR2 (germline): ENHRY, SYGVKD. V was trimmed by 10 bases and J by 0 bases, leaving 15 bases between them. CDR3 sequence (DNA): TGTGCCACCCAAGAGGGCTTCAACCAAGAGACCCAGTACTTC. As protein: CATQEGFNQETQYF.

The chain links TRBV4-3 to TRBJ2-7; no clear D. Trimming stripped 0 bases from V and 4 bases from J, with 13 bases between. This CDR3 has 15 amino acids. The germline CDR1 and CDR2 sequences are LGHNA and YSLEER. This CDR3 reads CASSQDLGSQYEQYF. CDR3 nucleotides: TGCGCCAGCAGCCAAGATCTTGGCTCCCAGTACGAGCAGTACTTC.

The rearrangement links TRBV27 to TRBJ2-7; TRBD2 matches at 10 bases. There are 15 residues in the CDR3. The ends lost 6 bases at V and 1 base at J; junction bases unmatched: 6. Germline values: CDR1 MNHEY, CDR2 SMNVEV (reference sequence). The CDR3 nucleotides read TGTGCCAGCAGCCTGACGACTAGCGGGTCCTACGAGCAGTACTTC. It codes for CASSLTTSGSYEQYF.

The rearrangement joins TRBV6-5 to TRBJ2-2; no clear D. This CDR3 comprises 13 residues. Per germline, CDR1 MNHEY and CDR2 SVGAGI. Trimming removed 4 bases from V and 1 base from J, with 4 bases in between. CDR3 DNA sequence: TGTGCCAGCAGTTTTCGGAACACCGGGGAGCTGTTTTTT. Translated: CASSFRNTGELFF.

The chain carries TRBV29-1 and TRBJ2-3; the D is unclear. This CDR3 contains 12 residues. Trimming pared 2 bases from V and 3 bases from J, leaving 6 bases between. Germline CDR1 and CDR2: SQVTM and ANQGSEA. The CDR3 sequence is CSVEYRTDTQYF. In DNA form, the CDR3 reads TGCAGCGTTGAATATAGAACAGATACGCAGTATTTT.

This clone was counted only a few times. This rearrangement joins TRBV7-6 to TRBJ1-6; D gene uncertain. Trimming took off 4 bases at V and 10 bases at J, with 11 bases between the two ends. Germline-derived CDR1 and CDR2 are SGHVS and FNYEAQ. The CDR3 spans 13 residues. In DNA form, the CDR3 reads TGTGCCAGCAGCTCCGTGGGAGGATCACCCCTCCACTTT. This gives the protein CASSSVGGSPLHF.